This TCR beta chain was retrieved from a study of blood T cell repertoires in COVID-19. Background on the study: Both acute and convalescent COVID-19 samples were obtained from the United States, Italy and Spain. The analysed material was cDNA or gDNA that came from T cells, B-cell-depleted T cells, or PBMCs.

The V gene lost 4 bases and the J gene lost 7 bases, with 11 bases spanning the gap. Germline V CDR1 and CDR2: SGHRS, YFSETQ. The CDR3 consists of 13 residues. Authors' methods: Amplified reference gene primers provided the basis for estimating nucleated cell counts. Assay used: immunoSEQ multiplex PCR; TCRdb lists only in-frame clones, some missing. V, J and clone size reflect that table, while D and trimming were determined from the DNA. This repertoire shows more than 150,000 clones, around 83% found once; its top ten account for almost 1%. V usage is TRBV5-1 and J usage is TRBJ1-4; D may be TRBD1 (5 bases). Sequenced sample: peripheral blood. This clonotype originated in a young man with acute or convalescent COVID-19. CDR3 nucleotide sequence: TGCGCCAGCAGCGCCAGGGAGGGTGAAAAACTGTTTTTT. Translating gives CASSAREGEKLFF.